The source of this T cell receptor (beta chain) is a study of type 1 regulatory T cells. Study in general: This in vitro CD4 product, T-allo10, is enriched for Tr1 cells and alloantigen-specific. Whole-study findings and limits: Type 1 regulatory T cells had a more restricted TCR repertoire than non-type 1 regulatory T cells.

This CDR3 is built from 17 residues. Trimming cost V 3 bases and J 3 bases; bases outside gene matches: 11. TCRdb re-derived calls from the reads in MiXCR, one entry per CDR3 protein. The sample yields about 59,000 distinct CDR3 sequences, 55% to 65% seen once. Comments on this clonotype: Its antigen is not known.

V is TRBV12-3 or TRBV12-4 and J is TRBJ1-5, with 7 bases aligning to TRBD1. This clonotype was obtained from a human donor in good health. Sequencing was carried out using cultured non-Tr1 T cells, either the whole culture or a sorted T cell fraction (not recorded which). In DNA, the CDR3 is TGTGCCAGCAGTTTGAGAACCGGGACAGCAATCAATCAGCCCCAGCATTTT. This gives the protein CASSLRTGTAINQPQHF.